The rows below give T cell receptor beta chains drawn from one sample of a study of PD-1 blockade in classical Hodgkin lymphoma. The assay was immunoSEQ multiplex PCR, and TCRdb's table has in-frame clones only and misses some. The sample lists roughly 40,000 clones; more than 70% were seen once. The specimen comprised peripheral blood mononuclear cells (PBMCs), sampled at baseline. The receptors originated from a human donor with classical Hodgkin lymphoma. CDR3s include the opening cysteine and the closing phenylalanine or tryptophan. Each record gives: V gene, clone size, CDR3 length, D gene, J gene, CDR3 DNA, CDR3 protein. D genes are given only for firm matches. Rows may omit the clone size; those that give it use once, few, many or a size class.

>TRBV25-1|once|17|-|TRBJ2-1
TGTGCCAGCAGTGACCCCACCCGACAGGTCCTGTACAATGAGCAGTTCTTC
CASSDPTRQVLYNEQFF
>TRBV20-1|-|11|-|TRBJ2-1
TGCAGTGCTGACTCCTACAATGAGCAGTTCTTC
CSADSYNEQFF
>TRBV5-6|-|16|TRBD2|TRBJ2-3
TGTGCCAGCAGCTGGGGGACTAGTCCTAGCACAGATACGCAGTATTTT
CASSWGTSPSTDTQYF
>TRBV7-2|-|14|TRBD2|TRBJ2-1
TGTGCCAGCAGCTTAGGGACTAGCGCGGGAGAGCAGTTCTTC
CASSLGTSAGEQFF
>TRBV19|-|16|TRBD2|TRBJ2-3
TGTGCCAGTAGTGCGCAGACTAGCGGTAGCACAGATACGCAGTATTTT
CASSAQTSGSTDTQYF
>TRBV2|-|14|-|TRBJ1-1
TGTGCCAGCAAGGTCGGCGGGATGAACACTGAAGCTTTCTTT
CASKVGGMNTEAFF
>TRBV15|-|13|-|TRBJ2-5
TGTGCCACCAGCAGAGTCGCGGAGGAGACCCAGTACTTC
CATSRVAEETQYF
>TRBV6-4|-|17|-|TRBJ2-1
TGTGCCAGCAGTACCAACCCCGGGTCTACACACGTCCATGAGCAGTTCTTC
CASSTNPGSTHVHEQFF
>TRBV20-1|-|11|-|TRBJ1-1
TGCAGTGCTCCCCCGGGGACTGAAGCTTTCTTT
CSAPPGTEAFF
>TRBV11-2|-|13|-|TRBJ2-7
TGTGCCAGCAGCTTATGGGGCACTCACGAGCAGTACTTC
CASSLWGTHEQYF
>TRBV9|-|12|TRBD1|TRBJ2-7
TGTGCCAGCAGTGGACAGGGCTACGAGCAGTACTTC
CASSGQGYEQYF
>TRBV7-2|-|16|-|TRBJ2-5
TGTGCCAGCAGCTTAGGAGGTTGGGGGGCACAAGAGACCCAGTACTTC
CASSLGGWGAQETQYF
>TRBV27|-|17|TRBD2|TRBJ2-1
TGTGCCAGCACCCCGACTAGCGGGGGGCGTTCCTACAATGAGCAGTTCTTC
CASTPTSGGRSYNEQFF
>TRBV9|-|15|-|TRBJ1-6
TGTGCCAGCAGCGTAGCGGGGAAATCTAATTCACCCCTCCACTTT
CASSVAGKSNSPLHF
>TRBV6-6|-|13|-|TRBJ1-2
TGTGCCAGCAGTTACATCGGAGGTGATGGCTACACCTTC
CASSYIGGDGYTF
>TRBV14|-|15|-|TRBJ1-4
TGTGCCAGCAGCTCGTGGGACACTCCCTATGAAAAACTGTTTTTT
CASSSWDTPYEKLFF
>TRBV29-1|once|12|-|TRBJ1-4
TGCAGCGCAAGGGACGGGAATGAAAAACTGTTTTTT
CSARDGNEKLFF
>TRBV2|-|16|-|TRBJ2-7
TGTGCCAGCATAGTATACCGAGAAGGAGTTTCCTACGAGCAGTACTTC
CASIVYREGVSYEQYF